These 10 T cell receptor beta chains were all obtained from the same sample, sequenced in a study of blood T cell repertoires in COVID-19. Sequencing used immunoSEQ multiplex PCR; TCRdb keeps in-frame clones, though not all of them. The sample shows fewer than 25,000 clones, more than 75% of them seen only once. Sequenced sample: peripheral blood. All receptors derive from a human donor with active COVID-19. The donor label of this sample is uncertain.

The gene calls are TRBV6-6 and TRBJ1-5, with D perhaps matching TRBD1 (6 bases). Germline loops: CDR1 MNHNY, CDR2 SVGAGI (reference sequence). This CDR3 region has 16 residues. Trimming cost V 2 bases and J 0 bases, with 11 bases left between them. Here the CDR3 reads CASSYIGGDSNQPQHF. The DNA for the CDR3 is TGTGCCAGCAGTTACATAGGGGGGGATAGCAATCAGCCCCAGCATTTT.

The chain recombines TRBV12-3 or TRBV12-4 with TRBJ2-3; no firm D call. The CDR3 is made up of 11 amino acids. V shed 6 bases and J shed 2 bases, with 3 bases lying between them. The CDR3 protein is CASRYTDTQYF. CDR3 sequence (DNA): TGTGCCAGCAGGTACACAGATACGCAGTATTTT.

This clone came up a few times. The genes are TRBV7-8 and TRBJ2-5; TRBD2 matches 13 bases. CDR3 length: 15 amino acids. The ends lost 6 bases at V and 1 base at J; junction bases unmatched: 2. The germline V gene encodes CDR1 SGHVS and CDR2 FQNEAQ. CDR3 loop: CASRGTSGIQETQYF. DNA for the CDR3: TGTGCCAGCAGGGGGACTAGCGGGATCCAAGAGACCCAGTACTTC.

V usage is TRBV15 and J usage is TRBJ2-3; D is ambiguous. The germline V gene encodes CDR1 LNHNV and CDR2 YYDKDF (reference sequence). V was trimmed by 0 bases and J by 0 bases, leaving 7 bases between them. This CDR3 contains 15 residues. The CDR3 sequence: CATSREAVSTDTQYF. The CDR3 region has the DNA TGTGCCACCAGCAGAGAGGCGGTTAGCACAGATACGCAGTATTTT.

The CDR3 DNA is TGTGCCAGCAGCCAAGGTCATACAGGGGCCTATGGCTACACCTTC. Amino acids: CASSQGHTGAYGYTF. The J gene is TRBJ1-2, the V gene TRBV14; 7 positions match TRBD1. CDR3 length: 15 residues. V shed 1 base, J shed 4 bases, and the junction held 6 bases outside the gene matches. Germline V gene data show CDR1 as SGHDN and CDR2 as FVKESK. Full variable domain (remainder filled in from reference TRBV14 and TRBJ1-2): EAGVTQFPSHSVIEKGQTVTLRCDPISGHDNLYWYRRVMGKEIKFLLHFVKESKQDESGMPNNRFLAERTGGTYSTLKVQPAELEDSGVYFCASSQGHTGAYGYTFGSGTRLTVV.

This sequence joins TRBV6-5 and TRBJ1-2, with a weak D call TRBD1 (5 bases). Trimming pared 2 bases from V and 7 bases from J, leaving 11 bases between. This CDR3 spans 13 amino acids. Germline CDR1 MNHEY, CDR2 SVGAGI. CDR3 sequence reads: CASSYDSTSGYTF. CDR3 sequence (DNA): TGTGCCAGCAGTTACGACAGTACGAGTGGCTACACCTTC.

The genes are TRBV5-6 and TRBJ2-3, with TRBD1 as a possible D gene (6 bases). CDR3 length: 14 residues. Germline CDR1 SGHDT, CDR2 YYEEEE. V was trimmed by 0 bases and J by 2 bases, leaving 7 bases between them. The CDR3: CASSLGGHTDTQYF. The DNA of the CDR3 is TGTGCCAGCAGCTTGGGGGGACACACAGATACGCAGTATTTT. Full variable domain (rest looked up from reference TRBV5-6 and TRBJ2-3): DAGVTQSPTHLIKTRGQQVTLRCSPKSGHDTVSWYQQALGQGPQFIFQYYEEEERQRGNFPDRFSGHQFPNYSSELNVNALLLGDSALYLCASSLGGHTDTQYFGPGTRLTVL.

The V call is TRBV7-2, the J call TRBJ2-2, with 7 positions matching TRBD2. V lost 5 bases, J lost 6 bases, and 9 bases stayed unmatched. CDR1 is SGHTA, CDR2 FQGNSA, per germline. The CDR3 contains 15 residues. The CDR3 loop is CASSPQREPSGELFF. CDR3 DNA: TGTGCCAGCAGCCCCCAGCGGGAACCGTCCGGGGAGCTGTTTTTT.

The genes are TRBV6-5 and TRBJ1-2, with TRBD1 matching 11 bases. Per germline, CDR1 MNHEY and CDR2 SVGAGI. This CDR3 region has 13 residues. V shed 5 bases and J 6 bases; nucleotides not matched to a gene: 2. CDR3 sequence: CASSRDRGNGYTF. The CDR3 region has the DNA TGTGCCAGCAGTCGGGACAGGGGGAATGGCTACACCTTC.

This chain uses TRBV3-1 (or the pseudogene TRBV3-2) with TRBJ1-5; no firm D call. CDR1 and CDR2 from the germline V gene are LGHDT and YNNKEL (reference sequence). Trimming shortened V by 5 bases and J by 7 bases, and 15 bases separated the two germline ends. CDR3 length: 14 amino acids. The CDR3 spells CASSETGGGQPQHF. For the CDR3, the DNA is TGTGCCAGCAGCGAGACGGGCGGAGGCCAGCCCCAGCATTTT.